This TCR beta chain was observed in a study of Ad26.COV2.S vaccination and SARS-CoV-2 variants. Study-level information: Recipients of Ad26.COV2.S got it intramuscularly, once or twice 56 days apart.

Study results and limitations: Substantial post-vaccination breadth of spike-specific CD8+ and CD4+ T cell responses was reported. An underestimation of total T cell responses may have resulted from the TCR breadth and depth analyses.

The sample's treatment: roughly 20 received Ad26.COV2.S at low or high dose, single or two shots; roughly 5 received placebo; per-sample allocation not given. Specimen acquisition occurred on day 63 following the initial vaccine or placebo injection. This vaccine is an Ad26 vector that expresses the Wuhan-strain SARS-CoV-2 spike. Points on this clone: Its cognate antigen is unknown.

Profiled with immunoSEQ multiplex PCR; TCRdb holds only in-frame clones, not every one. The table records about 350,000 clones, about 89% of them present only once. The TCR sequence derives from a person between 18 and 60 years old who received the Ad26.COV2.S COVID-19 vaccine or a placebo. The sequences come from peripheral blood, collected in a trial of Ad26.COV2.S vaccine versus placebo.

The DNA of the CDR3 is TGCGCCAGCAGCTTGACCGGACTCTCCTACGAGCAGTACTTC. Translation: CASSLTGLSYEQYF. The chain recombines TRBV5-1 with TRBJ2-7; possible D gene TRBD2, 5 bases. CDR1 is SGHRS and CDR2 is YFSETQ in the germline V gene. The CDR3 is 14 residues long. V was pared by 1 base and J by 0 bases, with 8 bases between.